The clone carrying this TCR beta chain occurred many times. TCRdb reanalysed the 5' RACE reads using MiXCR and keeps one entry per CDR3 protein. The table records 70,000 or so distinct CDR3 sequences, approximately 5% of them present only once. The CDR3 totals 14 residues. V lost 5 bases, J lost 0 bases, and 7 bases lay in between. The data originate from a study of T cells after yellow fever vaccination. The sample here was CD4+ T cells sorted from PBMCs, taken less than 16 days after the first yellow fever vaccination. This TCR was sampled from a man younger than 35 who received the YFV17D yellow fever vaccine. V and J are TRBV12-3 or TRBV12-4 and TRBJ1-4; D is uncertain. DNA of the CDR3: TGTGCCAGCAGTGGGTGGGCAACTAATGAAAAACTGTTTTTT. It specifies CASSGWATNEKLFF.